This TCR beta chain comes out of a study of blood T cell repertoires in COVID-19. As for the study in general: Sites in the United States, Italy and Spain provided acute and convalescent COVID-19 samples. PBMCs, B-cell-depleted T cells, or T cells were the source of the cDNA or gDNA that made up the material.

This clone was seen more than once but under ten times. How the authors handled the data: Nucleated cell counts were estimated from reference gene primer amplification. The table came from immunoSEQ multiplex PCR; TCRdb's copy has only in-frame clones and leaves some out. V and J calls and clone size follow that table, whereas D and trimming were derived from the DNA. The repertoire holds approximately 200,000 clones, with roughly nine tenths as singletons. This clonotype was obtained from a woman in her 50s with acute or convalescent COVID-19. Sequenced: peripheral blood.

The CDR3 sequence: CASSPPGTGLVKQYF. CDR3 nucleotide sequence: TGTGCCAGCTCACCACCCGGGACAGGATTAGTAAAGCAGTACTTC. The chain employs TRBV18 and TRBJ2-7, with 8 bases aligning to TRBD1. Trimming cost V 0 bases and J 8 bases; bases outside gene matches: 9. The CDR3 spans 15 residues. Germline values: CDR1 KGHSH, CDR2 LQKENI.